One and the same sample provided the 20 T cell receptor beta chains below, sequenced in a study of T cells in Graves' hyperthyroidism and ophthalmopathy. Regions amplified from RNA transcripts were the TCR beta CDR3 regions. Using the HTBI primer set, a first-round RT-PCR was run on the TCR CDR3. TCRdb itself ran the multiplex PCR reads through MiXCR, one entry per CDR3 protein. The profile covers roughly 500,000 distinct CDR3 sequences, with about 45% appearing a single time and 44% taken by the ten largest. The material sequenced was peripheral blood or thyroid tissue (not recorded which). These receptors all come from an adult woman with Graves' disease, either hyperthyroidism or ophthalmopathy (not recorded which).

The J gene is TRBJ1-4, the V gene TRBV4-1; D is ambiguous. V dropped 3 bases and J dropped 10 bases, with 6 bases sitting between them. Germline V gene data show CDR1 as MGHRA and CDR2 as YSYEKL. CDR3 length equals 11 residues. The CDR3 sequence is CASSQMGKLFF. CDR3 DNA sequence: TGCGCCAGCAGCCAGATGGGAAAACTGTTTTTT.

This clonotype was found a few times. The chain uses TRBV10-3 and TRBJ2-2, with 8 nucleotides matching TRBD1. Germline CDR1 ENHRY, CDR2 SYGVKD. The junction had 3 bases not matched to a gene; V was cut back by 6 bases and J by 0 bases. The CDR3 runs 15 residues. CDR3 DNA sequence: TGTGCCATCAGAATGGACAGGGCGAACACCGGGGAGCTGTTTTTT. Translated: CAIRMDRANTGELFF.

Ten or more counts support this clonotype. The chain carries TRBV2 and TRBJ2-2; 9 bases map to TRBD2. The CDR3 is 15 amino acids. J was trimmed by 5 bases and V by 3 bases; bases with no gene match: 4. Germline V gene data show CDR1 as SNHLY and CDR2 as FYNNEI. The DNA for the CDR3 is TGTGCCAGCAGTGACCTAGCGGGACAGACCGGGGAGCTGTTTTTT. Amino acid sequence: CASSDLAGQTGELFF. The variable domain in full, completed from reference TRBV2 and TRBJ2-2, reads EPEVTQTPSHQVTQMGQEVILRCVPISNHLYFYWYRQILGQKVEFLVSFYNNEISEKSEIFDDQFSVERPDGSNFTLKIRSTKLEDSAMYFCASSDLAGQTGELFFGEGSRLTVL.

This clonotype has more than one count but fewer than ten. J is TRBJ1-6 and V is TRBV12-3 or TRBV12-4, with D uncertain. The V end was cut by 7 bases, the J end by 5 bases, with 12 bases between. CDR3 size: 14 residues. CDR3 sequence (DNA): TGTGCCAGCACCCAGGACGGACATAATTCACCCCTCCACTTT. Residues: CASTQDGHNSPLHF.

The sample holds one count of this clonotype. The rearrangement joins TRBV7-2 to TRBJ2-5; maybe TRBD1 (5 bases). The germline V and J ends were trimmed by 4 bases and 5 bases, with 17 bases remaining between them. This CDR3 contains 15 residues. CDR1 is SGHTA and CDR2 is FQGNSA in the germline V gene. CDR3 in DNA: TGTGCCAGCAGCTACAGACAGAGCGTCCATGAGACCCAGTACTTC. This codes for CASSYRQSVHETQYF.

A note on this clonotype: A much larger clone differs by one base, so this may be a read error. The V call is TRBV5-1, the J call TRBJ1-5; 7 nucleotides match TRBD1. The CDR3 spans 16 residues. CDR1 is SGHRS, CDR2 YFSETQ, per germline. CDR3 sequence reads: CAGSLAPGGDNQPQHF. CDR3 sequence (DNA): TGCGCCGGCAGCTTGGCCCCAGGGGGGGACAATCAGCCCCAGCATTTT.

J is TRBJ1-2 and V is TRBV12-3 or TRBV12-4; D gene uncertain. The CDR3 extends over 14 amino acids. Trimming shortened V by 5 bases and J by 8 bases, and 18 bases separated the two germline ends. The CDR3 DNA is TGTGCCAGCAGTGAAGTATCGAGGGTTGGGGGCTACACCTTC. Its translation: CASSEVSRVGGYTF.

J is TRBJ2-5 and V is TRBV6-1, with a tentative D call TRBD2 (5 bases). Germline assignment: CDR1 MNHNS and CDR2 SASEGT. The CDR3 is made up of 13 amino acids. The V end was cut by 6 bases, the J end by 3 bases, with 11 bases between. The CDR3 loop reads CASSTGLEETQYF. CDR3 coding DNA: TGTGCCAGCAGCACCGGACTGGAAGAGACCCAGTACTTC.

This clonotype was picked up a small number of times. V usage is TRBV12-3 or TRBV12-4 and J usage is TRBJ1-5; D is unresolved. CDR3 length: 15 residues. V shed 3 bases and J shed 2 bases, with 11 bases lying between them. In nucleotides, the CDR3 is TGTGCCAGCAGTTTCGGGTCGGGTGGCAATCAGCCCCAGCATTTT. Protein sequence: CASSFGSGGNQPQHF.

This chain links TRBV7-2 with TRBJ2-7; the D is unclear. Trimming shortened V by 1 base and J by 9 bases, and 7 bases separated the two germline ends. Per germline, CDR1 SGHTA and CDR2 FQGNSA. The CDR3 is 11 amino acids. The CDR3 DNA reads TGTGCCAGCAGCTTAGGGGCGGTGCAGTACTTC. Translation: CASSLGAVQYF. Complete variable domain (other parts from reference TRBV7-2 and TRBJ2-7): GAGVSQSPSNKVTEKGKDVELRCDPISGHTALYWYRQSLGQGLEFLIYFQGNSAPDKSGLPSDRFSAERTGGSVSTLTIQRTQQEDSAVYLCASSLGAVQYFGPGTRLTVT.

This clonotype came up once. The V call is TRBV7-2, the J call TRBJ2-7; the D gene is possibly TRBD2 (5 bases). Germline CDR1 reads SGHTA; CDR2 reads FQGNSA. CDR3 size: 17 residues. V dropped 6 bases and J dropped 3 bases, with 24 bases sitting between them. CDR3 sequence: CASREEKVVWSNYEQYF. The CDR3 region has the DNA TGTGCCAGCAGGGAGGAGAAAGTCGTCTGGTCGAACTACGAGCAGTACTTC.

Of note for this clonotype: In this CDR3 the conserved last residue, phenylalanine or tryptophan, is missing, so a read error is likely. The limits of the CDR3 on the DNA are not certain, so only TCRdb's listed CDR3 is given. The rearrangement uses TRBV10-2 and TRBJ2-7; TRBD1 is taken as the D call from the table, unchecked against the DNA. Including both end residues, the CDR3 is 12 amino acids long. The germline V gene encodes CDR1 WSHSY and CDR2 SAAADI. CDR3 region: CASSDPTGTPYL.

This clonotype was recorded a few times. In nucleotides, the CDR3 is TGTGCCAGTAGTATAGTGTTCAGGGCCCATCAGCCCCAGCATTTT. Translated, it gives CASSIVFRAHQPQHF. The rearrangement links TRBV19 to TRBJ1-5, with D perhaps TRBD1 (5 bases). This CDR3 has 15 amino acids. The V end was cut by 1 base, the J end by 5 bases, with 12 bases between. Germline lookup yields CDR1 LNHDA and CDR2 SQIVND (reference sequence).

V is TRBV6-5 and J is TRBJ2-2, with D perhaps being TRBD1 or TRBD2 (6 bases each). The CDR3 is 17 residues long. CDR1 MNHEY and CDR2 SVGAGI come from the germline V gene. V lost 7 bases, J lost 5 bases, and 23 bases lay in between. The CDR3: CASTPHLTTGGTGELFF. CDR3 sequence (DNA): TGTGCCAGCACCCCGCACTTGACGACAGGAGGGACCGGGGAGCTGTTTTTT.

This clonotype was seen at least ten times. The chain is built from TRBV5-1 and TRBJ2-5; tentatively, D is TRBD1 (6 bases). Germline V gene data show CDR1 as SGHRS and CDR2 as YFSETQ. This CDR3 region has 15 residues. With 1 base removed from V and 5 bases from J, the gap between germline ends came to 15 bases. CDR3: CASSLTGLKGETQYF. The CDR3, as DNA: TGCGCCAGCAGCTTGACAGGGTTAAAAGGGGAGACCCAGTACTTC.

The chain recombines TRBV10-3 with TRBJ2-1; no firm D call. This CDR3 is built from 13 residues. In germline, CDR1 is ENHRY, CDR2 SYGVKD. V was cut by 11 bases and J by 0 bases, with 11 bases left in between. CDR3 coding DNA: TGTGCCGTCTTAGTAAGCTCCTACAATGAGCAGTTCTTC. As protein: CAVLVSSYNEQFF.

This clonotype was seen a handful of times. V usage is TRBV7-9 and J usage is TRBJ2-3; 7 bases map to TRBD2. V gave up 7 bases and J gave up 1 base; unmatched junction bases: 11. CDR1 is SEHNR and CDR2 is FQNEAQ in the germline V gene (reference sequence). This CDR3 comprises 16 residues. CDR3 protein: CASTNLGAGGTDTQYF. CDR3 in DNA: TGTGCCAGCACCAACCTAGGGGCGGGAGGCACAGATACGCAGTATTTT.

This clonotype appeared once. The chain couples TRBV20-1 to TRBJ1-2; D is possibly TRBD1 (5 bases). Germline lookup yields CDR1 DFQATT and CDR2 SNEGSKA (reference sequence). The CDR3 covers 14 residues. V gave up 6 bases and J gave up 6 bases, with 20 bases separating them. The CDR3 DNA reads TGCAGTGCCCCTCAGCTGGGGGGTATGAATGGCTACACCTTC. It is translated as CSAPQLGGMNGYTF.

The rearrangement uses TRBV6-5 and TRBJ2-7; D is ambiguous. The germline V and J ends were trimmed by 6 bases and 2 bases, with 14 bases remaining between them. This CDR3 comprises 14 residues. The germline CDR1 and CDR2 sequences are MNHEY and SVGAGI. This CDR3 reads CASRPPVETYEQYF. In DNA form, the CDR3 reads TGTGCCAGCAGACCCCCTGTAGAGACCTACGAGCAGTACTTC.

The gene calls are TRBV6-1 and TRBJ2-7, with 8 bases identical to TRBD2. Germline-derived CDR1 and CDR2 are MNHNS and SASEGT. CDR3 size: 14 residues. The trim removed 8 bases at V and 2 bases at J, leaving 8 bases unmatched. The CDR3 bases are TGTGCCAGCCGCCGAGCGGGAGAGGCCTACGAGCAGTACTTC. This encodes CASRRAGEAYEQYF.